One sample yielded the 29 T cell receptor beta chains listed below, sequenced in a study of T cells in Graves' hyperthyroidism and ophthalmopathy. TCR beta CDR3 regions were amplified from RNA transcripts. RT-PCR in the first round (using the HTBI primer set) targeted the TCR CDR3. Each CDR3 protein gets one entry after TCRdb re-called the multiplex PCR reads with MiXCR. Here the sample spans around 450,000 distinct CDR3 sequences, around 14% being singletons. The sample consisted of blood. The receptors shown here come from a woman under 30 with Graves' hyperthyroidism.

Only a few counts were recorded for this clonotype. The V and J genes are TRBV2 and TRBJ1-2, with 7 nucleotides matching TRBD1. V lost 6 bases to trimming and J lost 13 bases; unmatched junction nucleotides: 8. The germline V gene has CDR1 SNHLY and CDR2 FYNNEI. The CDR3 totals 11 residues. The CDR3 is CASRSGGYATF. In DNA form, the CDR3 reads TGTGCCAGCAGGTCAGGGGGGTACGCCACCTTC.

The rearrangement uses TRBV29-1 and TRBJ1-1; TRBD1 aligns across 7 bases. CDR3 length: 13 residues. Germline values: CDR1 SQVTM, CDR2 ANQGSEA. The V and J ends lost 2 bases and 4 bases, in that order; junction bases with no gene match: 4. Here the CDR3 DNA reads TGCAGCGTTGAAAGGCAGGGGGGCACTGAAGCTTTCTTT. This gives the protein CSVERQGGTEAFF.

This clonotype was counted only a few times. This rearrangement joins TRBV6-5 to TRBJ1-5, with 9 bases that match TRBD1. The germline V gene has CDR1 MNHEY and CDR2 SVGAGI. CDR3 size: 16 residues. Losses at the gene ends were 2 bases for V and 2 bases for J; bases not matched to a gene: 4. CDR3 sequence reads: CASSYPQGAGNQPQHF. CDR3 nucleotide sequence: TGTGCCAGCAGTTACCCACAGGGGGCAGGCAATCAGCCCCAGCATTTT.

This clonotype was recorded a few times. The V and J genes are TRBV3-1 and TRBJ2-3, with TRBD2 matching over 16 bases. Germline CDR1 and CDR2: LGHDT and YNNKEL (reference sequence). J lost 2 bases, V lost 8 bases, and 4 bases had no gene match. The CDR3 has 16 amino acids. CDR3 coding DNA: TGTGCCAGCCGGGGACTAGCGGGGGGGAACACAGATACGCAGTATTTT. This gives the protein CASRGLAGGNTDTQYF.

The chain links TRBV15 to TRBJ1-2, with TRBD1 identical over 9 bases. This CDR3 is built from 13 residues. J was trimmed by 6 bases and V by 5 bases; bases with no gene match: 4. Germline CDR1 and CDR2: LNHNV and YYDKDF (reference sequence). CDR3 amino acids: CATSFRDRDGYTF. CDR3 in DNA: TGTGCCACCAGCTTTCGGGACAGGGATGGCTACACCTTC.

This clonotype was picked up many times. The rearrangement joins TRBV2 to TRBJ2-1, with 8 bases aligning to TRBD2. With V trimmed by 7 bases and J by 0 bases, 11 bases remained unmatched. The CDR3 is 17 residues long. Germline loops: CDR1 SNHLY, CDR2 FYNNEI. CDR3 protein: CASTRRGGRSSYNEQFF. The CDR3 DNA sequence: TGTGCCAGCACCCGGAGAGGCGGGAGGTCCTCCTACAATGAGCAGTTCTTC. The variable domain in full, completed from reference TRBV2 and TRBJ2-1, reads EPEVTQTPSHQVTQMGQEVILRCVPISNHLYFYWYRQILGQKVEFLVSFYNNEISEKSEIFDDQFSVERPDGSNFTLKIRSTKLEDSAMYFCASTRRGGRSSYNEQFFGPGTRLTVL.

This sequence joins TRBV6-2 or TRBV6-3 and TRBJ2-3; tentatively, D is TRBD1 (5 bases). V lost 5 bases to trimming and J lost 1 base, with 10 bases between them. Germline V gene sequence: CDR1 MNHEY, CDR2 SVGEGT. CDR3 length equals 14 residues. The CDR3: CASSATARTDTQYF. The CDR3 DNA follows: TGTGCCAGCAGTGCGACAGCGCGCACAGATACGCAGTATTTT.

This clonotype showed up many times. J is TRBJ2-7 and V is TRBV12-3 or TRBV12-4; 7 bases fit TRBD1. The CDR3 contains 16 residues. Losses at the gene ends were 1 base for V and 9 bases for J; bases not matched to a gene: 15. This CDR3 is CASSLVDHGTARRQYF. The CDR3 bases are TGTGCCAGCAGTTTAGTGGATCACGGGACAGCTAGACGGCAGTACTTC.

This clonotype showed up just a few times. The chain joins TRBV29-1 to TRBJ1-3, with D hard to call. The germline CDR1 and CDR2 sequences are SQVTM and ANQGSEA. The CDR3 extends over 12 amino acids. V lost 6 bases and J 0 bases, leaving 6 bases between the germline ends. CDR3 coding DNA: TGCAGCGTGATCCCCTCTGGAAACACCATATATTTT. Residues: CSVIPSGNTIYF.

This clonotype occurred a few times. The CDR3 DNA sequence: TGTGCCAGTACGGGGTTGGACACTGAAGCTTTCTTT. Its translation: CASTGLDTEAFF. J is TRBJ1-1 and V is TRBV19; no firm D call. Germline-derived CDR1 and CDR2 are LNHDA and SQIVND (reference sequence). The V gene lost 7 bases and the J gene lost 3 bases, with 9 bases spanning the gap. This CDR3 spans 12 amino acids.

The sample holds a few counts of this clonotype. The J gene is TRBJ2-5, the V gene TRBV5-1, with 9 bases lining up with TRBD2. The trim removed 6 bases at V and 5 bases at J, leaving 11 bases unmatched. The CDR3 has 15 residues. Germline assignment: CDR1 SGHRS and CDR2 YFSETQ. This CDR3 reads CASKDSGSVAETQYF. Written as DNA, the CDR3 is TGCGCCAGCAAAGATAGCGGGAGTGTAGCGGAGACCCAGTACTTC.

The V and J genes are TRBV5-6 and TRBJ1-1, with D possibly TRBD1 on 5 matching bases. V gave up 1 base and J gave up 6 bases, with 10 bases separating them. Germline CDR1 reads SGHDT; CDR2 reads YYEEEE. The CDR3 totals 13 residues. The CDR3 DNA follows: TGTGCCAGCAGCTTGCGGCAGGGCTCTGAAGCTTTCTTT. It translates to CASSLRQGSEAFF.

The J gene is TRBJ2-5, the V gene TRBV5-6, with 13 bases lining up with TRBD2. There are 15 residues in the CDR3. V dropped 1 base and J dropped 6; count of bases not matched to a gene: 3. Germline values: CDR1 SGHDT, CDR2 YYEEEE. CDR3 bases: TGTGCCAGCAGCTTGACTAGCGGGGGGGCGAAGACCCAGTACTTC. Protein product: CASSLTSGGAKTQYF.

The table lists this clonotype with many counts. The chain recombines TRBV29-1 with TRBJ1-1, with a weak D call TRBD1 (5 bases). CDR1 and CDR2 (germline): SQVTM, ANQGSEA. With 4 bases removed from V and 4 bases from J, the gap between germline ends came to 13 bases. The CDR3 is made up of 13 amino acids. DNA of the CDR3: TGCAGCGTTGCAATCCAGGGTGGCACTGAAGCTTTCTTT. Translation: CSVAIQGGTEAFF.

The chain uses TRBV19 and TRBJ1-5; D gene uncertain. The CDR3 runs to 15 residues. The germline V and J ends were trimmed by 7 bases and 2 bases, with 15 bases remaining between them. The germline V gene encodes CDR1 LNHDA and CDR2 SQIVND (reference sequence). Written as DNA, the CDR3 is TGTGCCAGTATGTCCGATTACCTTCGCAATCAGCCCCAGCATTTT. It specifies CASMSDYLRNQPQHF.

The table lists this clonotype with many counts. The gene calls are TRBV6-2 or TRBV6-3 and TRBJ1-1, with TRBD1 matching over 10 bases. The germline V gene has CDR1 MNHEY and CDR2 SVGEGT. The CDR3 loop spans 19 amino acids. Trimming removed 2 bases from V and 0 bases from J; junction bases left unmatched: 12. CDR3 region: CASSYPLTGQGTLNTEAFF. DNA of the CDR3: TGTGCCAGCAGTTACCCCCTGACGGGACAGGGGACTCTGAACACTGAAGCTTTCTTT.

The CDR3 DNA reads as TGCAGCGGTTCGAGTTGGACAGGGGGGACTGAAGCTTTCTTT. Protein: CSGSSWTGGTEAFF. The chain combines TRBV29-1 with TRBJ1-1, with 10 bases aligning to TRBD1. V lost 7 bases, J lost 5 bases, and 10 bases stayed unmatched. Germline-derived CDR1 and CDR2 are SQVTM and ANQGSEA. This CDR3 spans 14 amino acids.

Ten or more counts support this clonotype. V gene TRBV7-9 combines with J gene TRBJ2-3, with 10 positions matching TRBD2. With 5 bases clipped from V and 2 bases from J, the junction kept 4 bases outside the gene matches. CDR1 and CDR2 from the germline V gene are SEHNR and FQNEAQ (reference sequence). The CDR3 runs to 15 residues. CDR3 sequence: CASSRTSGDTDTQYF. Here the CDR3 DNA reads TGTGCCAGCAGCCGAACTAGCGGGGACACAGATACGCAGTATTTT.

The rearrangement joins TRBV18 to TRBJ1-5; 10 bases line up with TRBD1. Germline V CDR1 and CDR2: KGHSH, LQKENI. The V gene end was trimmed by 4 bases and the J gene end by 3 bases; junction bases not matched to a gene: 3. This CDR3 region has 15 residues. The CDR3 here is CASSQGQGINQPQHF. CDR3 nucleotide sequence: TGTGCCAGCTCACAGGGACAGGGGATCAATCAGCCCCAGCATTTT.

This clonotype turned up a few times. The chain couples TRBV6-1 to TRBJ1-5; D unresolved. Per germline, CDR1 MNHNS and CDR2 SASEGT. This CDR3 region has 14 residues. V lost 1 base, J lost 7 bases, and 11 bases lay in between. The CDR3 nucleotides are TGTGCCAGCAGTGAAGGACTAGGTGTCCAGCCCCAGCATTTT. Its protein is CASSEGLGVQPQHF.

This clonotype was counted at least ten times. The chain couples TRBV28 to TRBJ1-5; TRBD1 agrees at 11 bases. V was pared by 7 bases and J by 4 bases, with 9 bases of the junction left unmatched. Germline CDR1 reads MDHEN; CDR2 reads SYDVKM. There are 16 residues in the CDR3. CDR3 sequence (DNA): TGTGCCAGCACGGACAGGGGGCGCGGACCTAATCAGCCCCAGCATTTT. Translated, it gives CASTDRGRGPNQPQHF.

The V and J genes are TRBV20-1 and TRBJ1-6; D possibly corresponds to TRBD1 (6 bases). The germline CDR1 and CDR2 sequences are DFQATT and SNEGSKA (reference sequence). V gave up 0 bases and J gave up 7 bases, with 13 bases separating them. The CDR3 is 15 residues long. CDR3 DNA: TGCAGTGCTAGAGATCGGGCAGGGGAAAATTCACCCCTCCACTTT. It specifies CSARDRAGENSPLHF.

This clonotype was found many times. The V call is TRBV19, the J call TRBJ1-5; D not resolved. Germline CDR1 and CDR2: LNHDA and SQIVND (reference sequence). Deletions cut 4 bases from V and 7 bases from J, with 11 bases between. This CDR3 has 13 residues. The DNA of the CDR3 is TGTGCCAGTAGTAGGGATGTAAGGCAGCCCCAGCATTTT. Translation gives CASSRDVRQPQHF.

This clonotype showed up just a few times. J is TRBJ1-1 and V is TRBV19; D is undetermined. V lost 7 bases and J 7 bases, leaving 22 bases between the germline ends. This CDR3 has 15 residues. The germline V gene encodes CDR1 LNHDA and CDR2 SQIVND (reference sequence). Here the CDR3 reads CASITATKLGVEAFF. For the CDR3, the DNA is TGTGCCAGTATAACAGCGACCAAACTCGGGGTTGAAGCTTTCTTT.

At least ten counts were recorded for this clonotype. V and J are TRBV27 and TRBJ1-1, with a weak D call TRBD1 (5 bases). This CDR3 comprises 15 residues. The V gene's germline CDR1 is MNHEY and CDR2 SMNVEV (reference sequence). V was shortened by 6 bases and J by 0 bases, with 14 bases between the two germline ends. The CDR3 loop is CASSTRGRVNTEAFF. The CDR3 coding sequence is TGTGCCAGCAGCACCCGGGGCAGGGTGAACACTGAAGCTTTCTTT.

This clonotype was observed a few times. The genes are TRBV12-3 or TRBV12-4 and TRBJ1-2; no clear D gene. V shed 1 base and J shed 1 base, with 4 bases lying between them. CDR3 length equals 13 residues. CDR3 nucleotides: TGTGCCAGCAGTTTAGAGTTTAACTATGGCTACACCTTC. Its translation is CASSLEFNYGYTF.

J is TRBJ2-1 and V is TRBV14, with 12 bases identical to TRBD1. This CDR3 region has 16 residues. CDR1 and CDR2 from the germline V gene are SGHDN and FVKESK. V shed 10 bases, J shed 6 bases, and the junction held 13 bases outside the gene matches. The DNA for the CDR3 is TGTGCCACCGACCCTCCGGGACAGGGGGCGTTCAATGAGCAGTTCTTC. The encoded protein is CATDPPGQGAFNEQFF.

In its sample, this clonotype was seen many times. The chain combines TRBV20-1 with TRBJ2-2; D call uncertain. This CDR3 contains 14 residues. Germline lookup yields CDR1 DFQATT and CDR2 SNEGSKA (reference sequence). The V end was cut by 2 bases, the J end by 5 bases, with 12 bases between. For the CDR3, the DNA is TGCAGTGCTAGAACGAGTGGTAGGACCGGGGAGCTGTTTTTT. This encodes CSARTSGRTGELFF.

The sample holds a few counts of this clonotype. The rearrangement joins TRBV29-1 to TRBJ2-7, with 10 bases fitting TRBD1. The V segment lost 3 bases and the J segment 3 bases; nucleotides outside the gene matches: 2. The CDR3 totals 13 residues. Germline-derived CDR1 and CDR2 are SQVTM and ANQGSEA. The CDR3 loop is CSVEGTGVYEQYF. The CDR3 coding sequence is TGCAGCGTTGAGGGGACAGGGGTCTACGAGCAGTACTTC.